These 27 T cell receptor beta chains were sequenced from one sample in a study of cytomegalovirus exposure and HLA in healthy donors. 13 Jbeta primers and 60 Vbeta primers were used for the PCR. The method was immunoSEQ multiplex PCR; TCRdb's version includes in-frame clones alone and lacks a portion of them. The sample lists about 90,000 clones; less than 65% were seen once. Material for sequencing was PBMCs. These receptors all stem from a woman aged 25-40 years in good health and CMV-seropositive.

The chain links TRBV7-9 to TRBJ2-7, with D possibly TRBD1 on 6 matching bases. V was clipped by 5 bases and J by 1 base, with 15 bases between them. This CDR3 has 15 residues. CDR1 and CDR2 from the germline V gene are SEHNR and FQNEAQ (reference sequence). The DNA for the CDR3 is TGTGCCAGCAGCCCCGGACAGCCTGGGTCCTACGAGCAGTACTTC. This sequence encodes CASSPGQPGSYEQYF.

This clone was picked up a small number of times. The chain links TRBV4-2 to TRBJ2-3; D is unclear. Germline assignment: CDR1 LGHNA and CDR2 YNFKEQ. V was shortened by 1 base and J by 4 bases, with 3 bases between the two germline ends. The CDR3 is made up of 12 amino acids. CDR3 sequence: CASSQVSDTQYF. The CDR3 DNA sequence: TGTGCCAGCAGCCAAGTCTCAGATACGCAGTATTTT.

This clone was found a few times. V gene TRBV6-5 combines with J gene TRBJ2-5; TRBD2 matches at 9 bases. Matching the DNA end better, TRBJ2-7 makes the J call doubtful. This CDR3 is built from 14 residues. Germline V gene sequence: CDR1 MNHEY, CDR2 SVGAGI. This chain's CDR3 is CASSKGLAGGEQYF. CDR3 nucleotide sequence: TGTGCCAGCAGTAAGGGACTAGCTGGGGGCGAGCAGTACTTC.

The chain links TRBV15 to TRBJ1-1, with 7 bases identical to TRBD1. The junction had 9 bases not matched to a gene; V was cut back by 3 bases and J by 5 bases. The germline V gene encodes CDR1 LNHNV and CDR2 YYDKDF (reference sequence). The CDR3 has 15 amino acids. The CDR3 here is CATSRPYRGGTEAFF. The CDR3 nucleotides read TGTGCCACCAGCAGGCCCTACAGGGGTGGTACTGAAGCTTTCTTT.

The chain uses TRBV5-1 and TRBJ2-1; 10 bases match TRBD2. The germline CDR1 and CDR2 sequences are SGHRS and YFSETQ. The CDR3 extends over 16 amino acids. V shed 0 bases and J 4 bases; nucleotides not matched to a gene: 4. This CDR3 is CASSLVPSGGYNEQFF. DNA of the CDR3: TGCGCCAGCAGCTTGGTACCTAGCGGGGGATACAATGAGCAGTTCTTC.

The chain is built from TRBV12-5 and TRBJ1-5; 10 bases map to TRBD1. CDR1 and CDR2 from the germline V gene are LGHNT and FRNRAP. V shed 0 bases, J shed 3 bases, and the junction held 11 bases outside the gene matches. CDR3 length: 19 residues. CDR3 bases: TGTGCTAGTGGTTTGGTACGGGACGGGACAGGGGTCTTCAATCAGCCCCAGCATTTT. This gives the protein CASGLVRDGTGVFNQPQHF.

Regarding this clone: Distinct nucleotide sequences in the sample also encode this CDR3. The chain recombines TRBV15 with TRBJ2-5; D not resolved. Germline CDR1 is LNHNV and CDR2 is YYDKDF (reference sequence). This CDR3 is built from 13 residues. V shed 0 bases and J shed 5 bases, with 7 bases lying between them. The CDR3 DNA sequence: TGTGCCACCAGCAGAGATCGAGGTGAGACCCAGTACTTC. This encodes CATSRDRGETQYF.

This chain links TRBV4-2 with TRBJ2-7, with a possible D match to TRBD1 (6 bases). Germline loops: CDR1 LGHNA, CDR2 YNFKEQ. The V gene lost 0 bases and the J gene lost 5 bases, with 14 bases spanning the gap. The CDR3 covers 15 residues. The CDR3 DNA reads TGTGCCAGCAGCCAAGAAGTAAGGGGGTTGGACGAGCAGTACTTC. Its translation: CASSQEVRGLDEQYF.

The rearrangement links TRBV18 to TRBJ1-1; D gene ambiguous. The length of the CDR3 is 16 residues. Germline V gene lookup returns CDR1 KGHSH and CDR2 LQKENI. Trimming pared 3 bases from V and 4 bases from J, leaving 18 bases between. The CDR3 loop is CASSPTSAGVATEAFF. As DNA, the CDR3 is TGTGCCAGCTCACCGACCTCCGCCGGGGTGGCCACTGAAGCTTTCTTT.

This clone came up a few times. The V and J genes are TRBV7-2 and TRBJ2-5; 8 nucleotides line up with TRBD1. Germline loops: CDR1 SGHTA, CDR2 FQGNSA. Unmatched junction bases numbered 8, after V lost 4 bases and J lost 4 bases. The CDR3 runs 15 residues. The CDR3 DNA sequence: TGTGCCAGCAGCTCGCGTACCGGGACAGGAGAGACCCAGTACTTC. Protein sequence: CASSSRTGTGETQYF.

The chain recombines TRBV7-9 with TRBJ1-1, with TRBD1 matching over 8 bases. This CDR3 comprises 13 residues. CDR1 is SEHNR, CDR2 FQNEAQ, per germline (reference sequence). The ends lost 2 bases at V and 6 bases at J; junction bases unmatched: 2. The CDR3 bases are TGTGCCAGCAGCTTAATACAGGGGGCTGAAGCTTTCTTT. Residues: CASSLIQGAEAFF.

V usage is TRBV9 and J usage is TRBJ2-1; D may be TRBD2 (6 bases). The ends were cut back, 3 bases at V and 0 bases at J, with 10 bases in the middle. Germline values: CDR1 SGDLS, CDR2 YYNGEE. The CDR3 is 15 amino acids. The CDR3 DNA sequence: TGTGCCAGCAGCGAGGGAGGCAGCTCCTACAATGAGCAGTTCTTC. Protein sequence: CASSEGGSSYNEQFF.

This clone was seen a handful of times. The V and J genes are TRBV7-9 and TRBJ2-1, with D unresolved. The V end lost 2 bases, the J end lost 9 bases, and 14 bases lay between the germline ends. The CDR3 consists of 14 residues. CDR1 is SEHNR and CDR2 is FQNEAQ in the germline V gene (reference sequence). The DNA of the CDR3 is TGTGCCAGCAGCTTACCCGCTGCCTGGGCTGAGCAGTTCTTC. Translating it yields CASSLPAAWAEQFF.

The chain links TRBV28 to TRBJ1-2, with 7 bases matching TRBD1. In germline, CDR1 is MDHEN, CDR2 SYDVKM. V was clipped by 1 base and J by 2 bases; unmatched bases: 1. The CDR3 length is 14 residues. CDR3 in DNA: TGTGCCAGCAGTTTATCAGGGGGGAACTATGGCTACACCTTC. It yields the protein CASSLSGGNYGYTF.

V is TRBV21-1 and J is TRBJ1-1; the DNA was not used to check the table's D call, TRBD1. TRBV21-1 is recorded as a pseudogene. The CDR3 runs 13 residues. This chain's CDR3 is CASTSYIGVTLHF. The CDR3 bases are TGTGCCAGCACCTCCTACATAGGGGTTACTCTGCATTTT.

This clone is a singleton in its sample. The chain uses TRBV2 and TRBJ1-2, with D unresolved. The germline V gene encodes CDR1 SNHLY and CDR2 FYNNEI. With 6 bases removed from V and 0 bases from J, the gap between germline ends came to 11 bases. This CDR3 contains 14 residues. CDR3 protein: CASRETPANYGYTF. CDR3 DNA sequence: TGTGCCAGCAGGGAAACACCTGCTAACTATGGCTACACCTTC.

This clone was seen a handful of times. CDR3 nucleotide sequence: TGTGCCAGCAGCTTAACGGCAGGGTTGGTTTCACCCCTCCACTTT. This codes for CASSLTAGLVSPLHF. The genes are TRBV11-3 and TRBJ1-6; TRBD1 might be the D (5 bases). The CDR3 is 15 residues long. Germline CDR1 reads SGHNT; CDR2 reads YENEEA. Trimming pared 2 bases from V and 9 bases from J, leaving 14 bases between.

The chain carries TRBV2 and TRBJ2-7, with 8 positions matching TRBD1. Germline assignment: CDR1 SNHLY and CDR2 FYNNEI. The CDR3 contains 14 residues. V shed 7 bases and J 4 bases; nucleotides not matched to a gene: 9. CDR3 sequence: CASTDDRGRYEQYF. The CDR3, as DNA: TGTGCCAGCACCGATGACAGGGGACGGTACGAGCAGTACTTC. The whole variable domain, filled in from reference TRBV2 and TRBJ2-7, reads EPEVTQTPSHQVTQMGQEVILRCVPISNHLYFYWYRQILGQKVEFLVSFYNNEISEKSEIFDDQFSVERPDGSNFTLKIRSTKLEDSAMYFCASTDDRGRYEQYFGPGTRLTVT.

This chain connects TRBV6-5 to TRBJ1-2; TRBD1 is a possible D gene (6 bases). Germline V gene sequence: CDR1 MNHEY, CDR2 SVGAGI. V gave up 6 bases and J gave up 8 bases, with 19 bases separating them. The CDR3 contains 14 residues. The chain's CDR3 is CASRETGGRHGYTF. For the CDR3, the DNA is TGTGCCAGCAGGGAGACGGGGGGCAGGCACGGCTACACCTTC.

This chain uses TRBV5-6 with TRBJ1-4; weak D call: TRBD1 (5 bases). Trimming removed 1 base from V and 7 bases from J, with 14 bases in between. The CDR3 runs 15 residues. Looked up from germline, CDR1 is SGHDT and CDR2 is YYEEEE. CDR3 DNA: TGTGCCAGCAGCTTGAGAGGCCAGGGTGGTGAAAAACTGTTTTTT. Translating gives CASSLRGQGGEKLFF.

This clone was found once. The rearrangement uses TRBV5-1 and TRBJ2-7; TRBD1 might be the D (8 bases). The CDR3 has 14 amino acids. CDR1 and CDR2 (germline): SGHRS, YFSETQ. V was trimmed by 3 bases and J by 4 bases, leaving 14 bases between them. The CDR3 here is CASSSGQGGYEQYF. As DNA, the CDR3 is TGCGCCAGCAGCTCCGGACAGGGAGGGTACGAGCAGTACTTC.

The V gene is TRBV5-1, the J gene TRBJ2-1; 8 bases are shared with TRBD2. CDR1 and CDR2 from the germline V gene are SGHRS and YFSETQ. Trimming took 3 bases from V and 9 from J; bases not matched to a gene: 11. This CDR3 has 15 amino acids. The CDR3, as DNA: TGCGCCAGCAGCTCGTTGTCGGGGGGGCGAGGTGAGCAGTTCTTC. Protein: CASSSLSGGRGEQFF.

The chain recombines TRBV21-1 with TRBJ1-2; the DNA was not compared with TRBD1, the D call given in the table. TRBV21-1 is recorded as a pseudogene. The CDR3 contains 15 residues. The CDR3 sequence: CASSNGQGDLYGYTF. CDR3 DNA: TGTGCCAGCAGCAACGGACAGGGGGACCTCTATGGCTACACCTTC.

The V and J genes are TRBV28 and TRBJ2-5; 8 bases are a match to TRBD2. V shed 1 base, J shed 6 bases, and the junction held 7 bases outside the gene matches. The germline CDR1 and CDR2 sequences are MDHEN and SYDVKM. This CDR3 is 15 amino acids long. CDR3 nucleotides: TGTGCCAGCAGTTTATCGAGCGGGGGCTTGAAGACCCAGTACTTC. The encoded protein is CASSLSSGGLKTQYF. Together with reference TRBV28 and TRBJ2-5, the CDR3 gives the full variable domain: DVKVTQSSRYLVKRTGEKVFLECVQDMDHENMFWYRQDPGLGLRLIYFSYDVKMKEKGDIPEGYSVSREKKERFSLILESASTNQTSMYLCASSLSSGGLKTQYFGPGTRLLVL.

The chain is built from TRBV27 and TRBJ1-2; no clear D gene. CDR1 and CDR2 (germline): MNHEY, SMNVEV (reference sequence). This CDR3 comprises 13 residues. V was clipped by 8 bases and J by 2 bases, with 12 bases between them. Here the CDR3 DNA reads TGTGCCAGCTCTCTACGGGAGAACTATGGCTACACCTTC. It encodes CASSLRENYGYTF.

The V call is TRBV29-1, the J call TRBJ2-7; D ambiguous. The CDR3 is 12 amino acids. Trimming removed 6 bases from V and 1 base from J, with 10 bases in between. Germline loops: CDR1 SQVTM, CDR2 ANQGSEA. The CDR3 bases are TGCAGCGTCCAGGCGATATCCTACGAGCAGTACTTC. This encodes CSVQAISYEQYF.

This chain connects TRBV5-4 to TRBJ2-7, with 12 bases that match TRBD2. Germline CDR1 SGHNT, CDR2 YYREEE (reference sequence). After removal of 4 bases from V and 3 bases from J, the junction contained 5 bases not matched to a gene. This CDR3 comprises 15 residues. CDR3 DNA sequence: TGTGCCAGCAGCCCCCTAGCGGGGGGGAACTACGAGCAGTACTTC. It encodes CASSPLAGGNYEQYF.